The next 18 T cell receptor beta chains were all read from a single sample in a study of T cell responses to AZD1222 COVID-19 vaccine. Assay: immunoSEQ multiplex PCR; the TCRdb copy retains only in-frame clones and omits some. The table has 120,000 or so clones, around 84% seen once. The sample consisted of peripheral blood, taken 28 days after the second AZD1222 dose. The receptors shown here come from an adult who received the AZD1222 COVID-19 vaccine.

J is TRBJ1-1 and V is TRBV6-2 or TRBV6-3, with D perhaps TRBD1 (5 bases). There are 14 residues in the CDR3. Trimming took off 1 base at V and 5 bases at J, with 11 bases between the two ends. CDR1 and CDR2 (germline): MNHEY, SVGEGT. Here the CDR3 reads CASSYWGKRTEAFF. CDR3 DNA: TGTGCCAGCAGTTACTGGGGGAAGAGGACTGAAGCTTTCTTT.

This sequence joins TRBV19 and TRBJ1-3, with D perhaps TRBD1 (5 bases). V was clipped by 6 bases and J by 0 bases, with 9 bases between them. The CDR3 has 14 residues. The V gene's germline CDR1 is LNHDA and CDR2 SQIVND (reference sequence). CDR3 sequence: CASRQEYSGNTIYF. The DNA for the CDR3 is TGTGCCAGTAGACAGGAGTACTCTGGAAACACCATATATTTT.

V is TRBV10-3 and J is TRBJ2-7; possibly TRBD1 for D (6 bases). The V and J ends lost 5 bases and 0 bases respectively, with 17 bases between them. In germline, CDR1 is ENHRY, CDR2 SYGVKD. The CDR3 extends over 16 amino acids. CDR3 sequence reads: CAISMTPDSPSYEQYF. The CDR3 DNA follows: TGTGCCATCAGTATGACCCCGGACAGTCCCTCCTACGAGCAGTACTTC.

This chain links TRBV5-5 with TRBJ1-6, with 7 bases aligning to TRBD1. This CDR3 spans 20 amino acids. Germline V lookup: CDR1 SGHKS, CDR2 YYEKEE (reference sequence). V trimming: 3 bases; J trimming: 0 bases; junction bases outside the gene matches: 15. CDR3 loop: CASSSADRGPGVSYNSPLHF. Written as DNA, the CDR3 is TGTGCCAGCAGCTCAGCGGATAGGGGGCCAGGCGTCTCCTATAATTCACCCCTCCACTTT.

This chain links TRBV4-2 with TRBJ2-5; maybe TRBD1 (5 bases). The CDR3 totals 15 residues. The germline CDR1 and CDR2 sequences are LGHNA and YNFKEQ. Trimming took off 0 bases at V and 3 bases at J, with 11 bases between the two ends. In DNA, the CDR3 is TGTGCCAGCAGCCAAGAGGAGACAGCCGAAGAGACCCAGTACTTC. Translated, it gives CASSQEETAEETQYF.

This chain links TRBV7-6 with TRBJ1-5; D is unresolved. The germline V gene encodes CDR1 SGHVS and CDR2 FNYEAQ. V lost 6 bases and J lost 2, with 8 bases in between. The CDR3 extends over 13 amino acids. The CDR3 reads CASSPDRNQPQHF. The CDR3 DNA is TGTGCCAGCAGTCCGGACCGCAATCAGCCCCAGCATTTT. The full variable domain, in which reference TRBV7-6 and TRBJ1-5 provide the parts outside the CDR3, is GAGVSQSPRYKVTKRGQDVALRCDPISGHVSLYWYRQALGQGPEFLTYFNYEAQQDKSGLPNDRFSAERPEGSISTLTIQRTEQRDSAMYRCASSPDRNQPQHFGDGTRLSIL.

This chain connects TRBV6-6 to TRBJ1-6; no clear D. This CDR3 has 16 residues. In germline, CDR1 is MNHNY, CDR2 SVGAGI (reference sequence). Trimming cost V 3 bases and J 2 bases, with 11 bases left between them. The CDR3 coding sequence is TGTGCCAGCAGTTATCCGTTGGGAGCCTATAATTCACCCCTCCACTTT. This encodes CASSYPLGAYNSPLHF.

This chain uses TRBV24-1 with TRBJ2-3; the match to TRBD1 covers 9 bases. With V trimmed by 4 bases and J by 6 bases, 7 bases remained unmatched. The CDR3 has 15 amino acids. From germline, CDR1 is KGHDR and CDR2 SFDVKD. This CDR3 is CATSDSRGTGDTQYF. As DNA, the CDR3 is TGTGCCACCAGTGACAGTCGCGGGACAGGGGATACGCAGTATTTT.

V and J are TRBV7-8 and TRBJ1-2; 9 positions agree with TRBD1. This CDR3 spans 16 amino acids. V lost 3 bases, J lost 8 bases, and 13 bases stayed unmatched. Germline CDR1 and CDR2: SGHVS and FQNEAQ. CDR3 protein: CASSFWVGQGIGGYTF. Here the CDR3 DNA reads TGTGCCAGCAGCTTTTGGGTGGGACAGGGTATTGGAGGCTACACCTTC.

Here the CDR3 reads CASRRGVGSPLHF. The CDR3 DNA follows: TGTGCCAGCAGGAGGGGGGTAGGATCACCCCTCCACTTT. The chain has TRBV12-3 or TRBV12-4 and TRBJ1-6, with D maybe TRBD1 (6 bases). The CDR3 is 13 amino acids. With 6 bases removed from V and 10 bases from J, the gap between germline ends came to 13 bases.

The DNA of the CDR3 is TGCGCCAGCAGCCCCGGGGGGCCGGATGAAAAACTGTTTTTT. This codes for CASSPGGPDEKLFF. The chain carries TRBV5-1 and TRBJ1-4; perhaps TRBD1 as D (6 bases). The V end was cut by 4 bases, the J end by 6 bases, with 13 bases between. Germline-derived CDR1 and CDR2 are SGHRS and YFSETQ. This CDR3 is built from 14 residues.

This chain joins TRBV4-2 and TRBJ2-7; D possibly uses TRBD1 or TRBD2 (5 bases each). The CDR3 length is 14 residues. Germline V gene sequence: CDR1 LGHNA, CDR2 YNFKEQ. V was pared by 0 bases and J by 3 bases, with 9 bases between. The CDR3 nucleotides read TGTGCCAGCAGCCAAGATTTTGGGGGCTACGAGCAGTACTTC. Protein product: CASSQDFGGYEQYF.

The V gene is TRBV7-2, the J gene TRBJ1-2, with TRBD1 identical over 10 bases. Trimming took 7 bases from V and 8 from J; bases not matched to a gene: 10. Per the germline V gene, CDR1 is SGHTA and CDR2 is FQGNSA. This CDR3 is 14 amino acids long. CDR3 region: CASTQGGQGYGYTF. CDR3 bases: TGTGCCAGCACCCAGGGGGGACAGGGGTACGGCTACACCTTC.

This clone was detected a few times. CDR3 in DNA: TGTGCCAGCAGTTTATCAATTAGCGGGGTGGAGACCCAGTACTTC. Amino acid sequence: CASSLSISGVETQYF. The V gene is TRBV27, the J gene TRBJ2-5, with 8 bases matching TRBD2. J lost 5 bases, V lost 0 bases, and 5 bases had no gene match. The CDR3 runs 15 residues. The germline CDR1 and CDR2 sequences are MNHEY and SMNVEV (reference sequence).

This chain uses TRBV19 with TRBJ1-5; D gene unclear. V lost 2 bases to trimming and J lost 0 bases, with 20 bases between them. The CDR3 length is 19 residues. Germline V gene lookup returns CDR1 LNHDA and CDR2 SQIVND (reference sequence). CDR3 sequence reads: CASSIYQRRTTYSNQPQHF. The CDR3 nucleotides are TGTGCCAGTAGTATATATCAACGTCGCACAACCTATAGCAATCAGCCCCAGCATTTT.

CDR3 region: CASSPREGDGYTF. In DNA, the CDR3 is TGTGCCAGCTCACCGCGGGAGGGGGATGGCTACACCTTC. The genes are TRBV18 and TRBJ1-2; tentative D call: TRBD1 (6 bases). This CDR3 has 13 residues. V lost 3 bases to trimming and J lost 6 bases, with 11 bases between them. Germline V lookup: CDR1 KGHSH, CDR2 LQKENI.

A single count supports this clone. This sequence joins TRBV9 and TRBJ1-6, with D maybe TRBD1 (6 bases). The V end was cut by 0 bases, the J end by 10 bases, with 17 bases between. CDR1 and CDR2 (germline): SGDLS, YYNGEE. The CDR3 is 16 amino acids. In DNA, the CDR3 is TGTGCCAGCAGCGTAGATCCGACAGGAAAAGGATCACCCCTCCACTTT. Translating gives CASSVDPTGKGSPLHF.

In this sample, this clone turned up once. The gene calls are TRBV6-5 and TRBJ1-5; possible D gene TRBD1, 6 bases. This CDR3 comprises 14 residues. V lost 5 bases, J lost 6 bases, and 14 bases lay in between. Germline assignment: CDR1 MNHEY and CDR2 SVGAGI. The CDR3 loop is CASSRRGLSQPQHF. The CDR3 DNA sequence: TGTGCCAGCAGTCGCCGGGGGCTGAGTCAGCCCCAGCATTTT.